This T cell receptor beta chain emerged from a study of blood T cell repertoires in COVID-19. Overall study: COVID-19 samples from acute and convalescent phases originated in the United States, Italy and Spain. PBMCs, B-cell-depleted T cells, or T cells were the source of the cDNA or gDNA that made up the material.

The authors' processing: Counts of nucleated cells, estimated from reference gene primer amplification, were obtained. Assay used: immunoSEQ multiplex PCR; TCRdb lists only in-frame clones, some missing. The DNA gave D and trimming, while V, J and clone size come from that table. In the table there are 65,000 to 75,000 clones, roughly 77% of which are singletons. The sequenced material came from peripheral blood. The source is a man aged 80 or over with acute or convalescent COVID-19.

The CDR3 region is CASLMGGAGANVLTF. The CDR3 DNA sequence: TGTGCCAGCCTCATGGGGGGAGCTGGGGCCAACGTCCTGACTTTC. This chain connects TRBV3-1 (or the pseudogene TRBV3-2) to TRBJ2-6; a possible D gene is TRBD2 (6 bases). Germline-derived CDR1 and CDR2 are LGHDT and YNNKEL (reference sequence). This CDR3 comprises 15 residues. Trimming removed 8 bases at V and 2 bases at J, with 13 bases between.